This entry describes one T cell receptor (beta chain). The sample belongs to a study of blood T cell repertoires in COVID-19. Background on the study: The origin of the acute and convalescent COVID-19 samples was the United States, Italy and Spain. Sample material is recorded as cDNA or gDNA derived from T cells, B-cell-depleted T cells, or PBMCs.

This CDR3 has 13 amino acids. The V gene lost 3 bases and the J gene lost 5 bases, with 10 bases spanning the gap. Germline CDR1 and CDR2: SGHAT and FQDESV (reference sequence). The table came from immunoSEQ multiplex PCR; TCRdb's copy has only in-frame clones and leaves some out. The top ten hold under 2.5% of the sample, which has about 280,000 clones, about 89% seen once. The origin of this receptor is a middle-aged man with acute or convalescent COVID-19. Sequencing was carried out using peripheral blood. V and J are TRBV11-1 and TRBJ1-1; D gene uncertain. CDR3 loop: CASSFWEGTEAFF. CDR3 bases: TGTGCCAGCAGCTTCTGGGAGGGAACTGAAGCTTTCTTT.